These T cell receptor beta chains were read from a single sample in a study of T-cell reconstitution after alpha-beta-depleted transplantation in children. TCRdb recomputed calls from the PCR reads with MiXCR, one row per CDR3 protein. Of over 120,000 distinct CDR3 sequences listed, 8% to 10% are singletons. This specimen was PBMCs, mostly from graft donor cells, taken 180 days after TCRalphabeta/CD19-depleted stem cell transplant. The receptors were sampled from a female patient between 2 and 10 years old who had a stem cell transplant for congenital amegakaryocytic thrombocytopenia, so the T cells may come from the graft donor. Each CDR3 is given with its conserved first and last residue. The D gene is left open where the match is weak. Size values are once, few and many counts, or a class for expanded clones, and some rows have none.

D: TRBD1; size: NA; V: TRBV24-1; J: TRBJ2-7; CDR3: CATSDGTAWEQYF; DNA: TGTGCCACCAGTGACGGGACAGCCTGGGAGCAGTACTTC
D: NA; size: NA; V: TRBV29-1; J: TRBJ2-5; CDR3: CSVEDVRSETQYF; DNA: TGCAGCGTTGAAGATGTGAGGTCGGAGACCCAGTACTTC
D: NA; size: many; V: TRBV10-3; J: TRBJ2-1; CDR3: CAITATYPYNEQFF; DNA: TGTGCCATCACCGCCACTTACCCTTACAATGAGCAGTTCTTC
D: NA; size: NA; V: TRBV20-1; J: TRBJ1-1; CDR3: CSGSTRGNTEAFF; DNA: TGCTCCGGCTCAACCCGGGGGAACACTGAAGCTTTCTTT
D: TRBD2; size: few; V: TRBV28; J: TRBJ2-1; CDR3: CASSFPLAGVPNEQFF; DNA: TGTGCCAGCAGTTTCCCTCTAGCGGGAGTACCCAATGAGCAGTTCTTC
D: NA; size: many; V: TRBV6-5; J: TRBJ2-6; CDR3: CASSSRDPSGANVLTF; DNA: TGTGCCAGCAGTTCGAGGGATCCCTCTGGGGCCAACGTCCTGACTTTC
D: TRBD2; size: NA; V: TRBV20-1; J: TRBJ2-1; CDR3: CSAWVSGDHYNEQFF; DNA: TGCAGTGCATGGGTTAGCGGGGACCACTACAATGAGCAGTTCTTC
D: TRBD2; size: many; V: TRBV9; J: TRBJ2-2; CDR3: CASSVAITSGSGELFF; DNA: TGTGCCAGCAGCGTAGCCATTACTAGCGGGAGTGGGGAGCTGTTTTTT
D: TRBD2; size: few; V: TRBV28; J: TRBJ2-5; CDR3: CASSTVAGGEETQYF; DNA: TGTGCCAGCAGTACCGTAGCGGGAGGCGAGGAGACCCAGTACTTC
D: TRBD2; size: NA; V: TRBV20-1; J: TRBJ2-1; CDR3: CSARLSSGMDEQFF; DNA: TGCAGTGCTAGACTGTCTAGCGGGATGGATGAGCAGTTCTTC
D: NA; size: many; V: TRBV29-1; J: TRBJ1-4; CDR3: CSVSSPGEKLFF; DNA: TGCAGCGTTTCCAGCCCTGGGGAAAAACTGTTTTTT
D: NA; size: few; V: TRBV5-1; J: TRBJ2-3; CDR3: CASTQGGDTQYF; DNA: TGCGCCAGCACCCAGGGGGGAGATACGCAGTATTTT
D: NA; size: many; V: TRBV7-2; J: TRBJ2-3; CDR3: CASSSTRADTQYF; DNA: TGTGCCAGCAGCTCCACTAGGGCAGATACGCAGTATTTT
D: TRBD1; size: many; V: TRBV7-2; J: TRBJ1-5; CDR3: CASSLDRGQPQHF; DNA: TGTGCCAGCAGCTTAGACAGGGGCCAGCCCCAGCATTTT
D: NA; size: many; V: TRBV6-2/TRBV6-3; J: TRBJ1-5; CDR3: CASSYDSNQPQHF; DNA: TGTGCCAGCAGTTACGATAGCAATCAGCCCCAGCATTTT
D: TRBD2; size: many; V: TRBV20-1; J: TRBJ2-1; CDR3: CSANNVNSGELFLEQFF; DNA: TGCAGTGCCAATAACGTTAATAGCGGGGAACTATTTTTAGAGCAGTTCTTC
D: NA; size: many; V: TRBV6-5; J: TRBJ2-3; CDR3: CASSYKAAFPDTQYF; DNA: TGTGCCAGCAGTTACAAAGCGGCATTTCCAGATACGCAGTATTTT
D: NA; size: many; V: TRBV5-1; J: TRBJ2-1; CDR3: CASSEPTFSYNEQFF; DNA: TGCGCCAGCAGCGAGCCAACCTTCTCCTACAATGAGCAGTTCTTC
D: NA; size: many; V: TRBV20-1; J: TRBJ2-3; CDR3: CRGPGIFTDTQYF; DNA: TGCAGAGGGCCTGGCATTTTCACAGATACGCAGTATTTT
D: NA; size: many; V: TRBV20-1; J: TRBJ2-5; CDR3: CSATVDPGPETQYF; DNA: TGCAGTGCGACCGTTGACCCTGGGCCGGAGACCCAGTACTTC
D: NA; size: many; V: TRBV7-2; J: TRBJ1-5; CDR3: CASSLEGDQPQHF; DNA: TGTGCCAGCAGCTTAGAAGGGGATCAGCCCCAGCATTTT
D: NA; size: many; V: TRBV29-1; J: TRBJ2-6; CDR3: CSVGQSSGANVLTF; DNA: TGCAGCGTGGGGCAGTCCTCTGGGGCCAACGTCCTGACTTTC
D: NA; size: NA; V: TRBV7-2; J: TRBJ2-5; CDR3: CASSLSGLPATQYF; DNA: TGTGCCAGCAGCCTCTCGGGACTGCCAGCGACCCAGTACTTC
D: NA; size: many; V: TRBV7-8; J: TRBJ1-5; CDR3: CASSLDGRRNQPQHF; DNA: TGTGCCAGCAGCTTAGATGGACGGCGCAATCAGCCCCAGCATTTT
D: TRBD1; size: NA; V: TRBV20-1; J: TRBJ1-6; CDR3: CSARGTGNSPLHF; DNA: TGCAGTGCTAGAGGGACAGGGAATTCACCCCTCCACTTT
D: NA; size: many; V: TRBV20-1; J: TRBJ2-7; CDR3: CSARDRASSEQYF; DNA: TGCAGTGCTAGAGATCGAGCCTCCTCAGAGCAGTACTTC
D: TRBD1; size: NA; V: TRBV12-3/TRBV12-4; J: TRBJ1-2; CDR3: CASREGQGANYGYTF; DNA: TGTGCCAGCAGGGAGGGACAGGGCGCTAACTATGGCTACACCTTC
D: NA; size: NA; V: TRBV5-8; J: TRBJ2-1; CDR3: CASSSRGHVYNEQFF; DNA: TGTGCCAGCAGCTCCCGCGGGCACGTTTACAATGAGCAGTTCTTC
D: TRBD2; size: few; V: TRBV5-1; J: TRBJ2-5; CDR3: CASSSRMPQRGVEYQETQYF; DNA: TGCGCCAGCAGCTCCCGCATGCCACAGCGGGGGGTTGAATACCAAGAGACCCAGTACTTC
D: TRBD1; size: many; V: TRBV20-1; J: TRBJ1-5; CDR3: CSARGQGNQPQHF; DNA: TGCAGTGCCCGGGGACAGGGCAATCAGCCCCAGCATTTT
D: NA; size: NA; V: TRBV20-1; J: TRBJ2-7; CDR3: CSAEAEEQYF; DNA: TGCAGTGCGGAAGCGGAGGAGCAGTACTTC
D: TRBD2; size: many; V: TRBV20-1; J: TRBJ2-7; CDR3: CSAAPTSGAYEQYF; DNA: TGCAGTGCAGCTCCGACTAGCGGCGCCTACGAGCAGTACTTC
D: TRBD1; size: NA; V: TRBV5-1; J: TRBJ1-4; CDR3: CASSPRQGATNEKLFF; DNA: TGCGCCAGCAGCCCGCGACAGGGAGCAACTAATGAAAAACTGTTTTTT
D: NA; size: many; V: TRBV7-9; J: TRBJ2-7; CDR3: CASSLGRVNEQYF; DNA: TGTGCCAGCAGCTTGGGCAGGGTAAACGAGCAGTACTTC
D: NA; size: few; V: TRBV20-1; J: TRBJ2-1; CDR3: CSARDFSDDFNEQFF; DNA: TGCAGTGCTAGAGATTTCAGCGATGATTTTAATGAGCAGTTCTTC
D: TRBD1; size: NA; V: TRBV20-1; J: TRBJ2-7; CDR3: CSPGQAFLHEQYF; DNA: TGCAGCCCTGGACAGGCGTTTCTTCACGAGCAGTACTTC
D: NA; size: many; V: TRBV5-1; J: TRBJ2-3; CDR3: CASSLLANSRRTDTQYF; DNA: TGCGCCAGCAGCTTGCTAGCGAACTCCCGCCGCACAGATACGCAGTATTTT
D: NA; size: many; V: TRBV28; J: TRBJ1-4; CDR3: CASRRPGPVEKLFF; DNA: TGTGCCAGCCGACGACCTGGCCCCGTTGAAAAACTGTTTTTT
D: NA; size: few; V: TRBV12-1; J: TRBJ2-3; CDR3: CASLWGREGVNTDTQYF; DNA: TGTGCCAGCCTGTGGGGCCGAGAGGGCGTAAACACAGATACGCAGTATTTT
D: NA; size: few; V: TRBV20-1; J: TRBJ2-6; CDR3: CSASNSIRGFLSGANVLTF; DNA: TGCAGTGCTTCCAACTCGATCAGAGGTTTTCTCTCTGGGGCCAACGTCCTGACTTTC
D: TRBD2; size: many; V: TRBV20-1; J: TRBJ2-3; CDR3: CSQPKHLAGADTQYF; DNA: TGCAGTCAACCAAAGCATCTAGCGGGAGCAGATACGCAGTATTTT
D: NA; size: once; V: TRBV29-1; J: TRBJ2-1; CDR3: CSAPGQYNEQFF; DNA: TGCAGCGCTCCCGGACAATACAATGAGCAGTTCTTC
D: NA; size: many; V: TRBV12-3/TRBV12-4; J: TRBJ2-3; CDR3: CASSPAISGTDTQYF; DNA: TGTGCCAGCAGCCCCGCGATTAGCGGCACAGATACGCAGTATTTT